This T cell receptor (beta chain) was observed in a study of T cell changes during pregnancy in multiple sclerosis (dated by TCRdb to about 2019). The study in broad terms: The study examined how the T cell repertoire changed over the course of pregnancy in women with multiple sclerosis.

The CDR3 has 16 amino acids, counting the end cysteine and phenylalanine. CDR3 DNA is the only sequence kept; it has 48 bases, read in frame from the first base. Via the germline V gene, CDR1 is SGHTA and CDR2 FQGNSA. V gives up 2 bases and J gives up 3 bases, and the segment between their germline ends measures 14 bases. Notes on this clone: What this receptor recognizes is not known. No much larger clonotype is one base removed from it; base qualities were not supplied.

Libraries came from the immunoSEQ multiplex PCR assay. TCRdb provides this immuneACCESS table in a form limited to in-frame rearrangements. Some clones are lacking; in checked studies, under half of them reflect an unresolved V gene, and why the rest are absent is not known. Within this sample are around 40,000 clones, with under 95% of them counted one time only. The ten top clones hold just over 5.5% of the sample. Sequencing used CD8+ T cells from peripheral blood mononuclear cells, obtained in the third trimester of pregnancy. The receptor was isolated from a female donor with multiple sclerosis, enrolled in a pregnancy study. The V and J segments used are TRBV7-2 and TRBJ2-1; TRBD1 could be the D gene, as 6 bases match. The CDR3 amino acid sequence is: CASSLKAGDLYNEQFF. The bases are TGTGCCAGCAGCTTAAAGGCAGGGGATCTCTACAATGAGCAGTTCTTC. Extended through the reference TRBV7-2 and TRBJ2-1 proteins, this CDR3 yields the full variable domain: GAGVSQSPSNKVTEKGKDVELRCDPISGHTALYWYRQSLGQGLEFLIYFQGNSAPDKSGLPSDRFSAERTGGSVSTLTIQRTQQEDSAVYLCASSLKAGDLYNEQFFGPGTRLTVL.